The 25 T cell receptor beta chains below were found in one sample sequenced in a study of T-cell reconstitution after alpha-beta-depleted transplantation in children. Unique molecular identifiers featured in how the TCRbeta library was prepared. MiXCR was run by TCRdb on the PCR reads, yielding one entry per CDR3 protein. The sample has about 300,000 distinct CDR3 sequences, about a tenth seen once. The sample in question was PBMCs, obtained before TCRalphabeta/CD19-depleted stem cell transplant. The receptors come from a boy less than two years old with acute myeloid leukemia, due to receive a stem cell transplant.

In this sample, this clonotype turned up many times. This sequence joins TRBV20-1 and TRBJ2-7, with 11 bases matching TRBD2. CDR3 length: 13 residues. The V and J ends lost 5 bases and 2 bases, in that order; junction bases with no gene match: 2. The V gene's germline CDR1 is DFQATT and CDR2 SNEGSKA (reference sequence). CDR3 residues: CSASSGRTYEQYF. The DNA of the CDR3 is TGCAGTGCTTCTAGCGGGAGGACCTACGAGCAGTACTTC.

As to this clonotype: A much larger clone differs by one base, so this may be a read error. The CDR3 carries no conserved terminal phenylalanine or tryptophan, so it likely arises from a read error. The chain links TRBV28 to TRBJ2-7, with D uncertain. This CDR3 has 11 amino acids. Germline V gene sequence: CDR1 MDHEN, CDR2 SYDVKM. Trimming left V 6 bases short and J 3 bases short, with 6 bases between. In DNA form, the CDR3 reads TGTGCCAGCAGGAGTGGCTACGAGCAGTACTAC. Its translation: CASRSGYEQYY.

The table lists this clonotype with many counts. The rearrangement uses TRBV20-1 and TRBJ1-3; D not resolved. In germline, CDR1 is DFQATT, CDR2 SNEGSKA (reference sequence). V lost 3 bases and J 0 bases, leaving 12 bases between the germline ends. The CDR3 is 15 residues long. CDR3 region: CSASPGASSGNTIYF. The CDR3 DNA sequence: TGCAGTGCTAGCCCGGGAGCCAGCTCTGGAAACACCATATATTTT.

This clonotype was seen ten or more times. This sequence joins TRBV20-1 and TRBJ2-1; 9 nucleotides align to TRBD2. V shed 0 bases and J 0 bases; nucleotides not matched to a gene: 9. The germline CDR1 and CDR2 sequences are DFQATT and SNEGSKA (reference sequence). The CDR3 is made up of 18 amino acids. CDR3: CSARESSGGPSSYNEQFF. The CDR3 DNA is TGCAGTGCTAGAGAGAGTAGCGGGGGCCCGAGCTCCTACAATGAGCAGTTCTTC.

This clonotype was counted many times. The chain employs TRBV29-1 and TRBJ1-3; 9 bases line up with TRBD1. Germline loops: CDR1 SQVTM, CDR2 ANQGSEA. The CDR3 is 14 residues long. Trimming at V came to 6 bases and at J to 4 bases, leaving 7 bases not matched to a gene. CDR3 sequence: CSVSQGAGGNTIYF. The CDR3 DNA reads TGCAGCGTCTCACAGGGGGCTGGCGGAAACACCATATATTTT.

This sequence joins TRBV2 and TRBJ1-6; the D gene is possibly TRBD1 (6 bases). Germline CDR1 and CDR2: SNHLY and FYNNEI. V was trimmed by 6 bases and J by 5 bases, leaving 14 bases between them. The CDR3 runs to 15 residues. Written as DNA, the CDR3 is TGTGCCAGCAGCCGTGGACAGTTCGATAATTCACCCCTCCACTTT. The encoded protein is CASSRGQFDNSPLHF.

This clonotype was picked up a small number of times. The CDR3 loop reads CASRQGGGTEAFF. For the CDR3, the DNA is TGCGCCAGCAGACAGGGTGGTGGCACTGAAGCTTTCTTT. The genes are TRBV5-1 and TRBJ1-1; D perhaps matches TRBD1 (6 bases). CDR1 and CDR2 from the germline V gene are SGHRS and YFSETQ. The CDR3 contains 13 residues. Trimming shortened V by 5 bases and J by 4 bases, and 12 bases separated the two germline ends.

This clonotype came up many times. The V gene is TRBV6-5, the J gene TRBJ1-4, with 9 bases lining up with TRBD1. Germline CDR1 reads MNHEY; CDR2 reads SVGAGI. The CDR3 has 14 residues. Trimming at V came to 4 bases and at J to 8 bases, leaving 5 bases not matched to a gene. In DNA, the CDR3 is TGTGCCAGCAGTTCGTGGGACAGGGCGGAAAAACTGTTTTTT. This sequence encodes CASSSWDRAEKLFF.

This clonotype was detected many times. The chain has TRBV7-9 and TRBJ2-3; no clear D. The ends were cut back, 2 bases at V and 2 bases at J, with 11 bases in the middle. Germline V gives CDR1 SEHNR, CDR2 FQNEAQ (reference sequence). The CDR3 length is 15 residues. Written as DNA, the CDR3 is TGTGCCAGCAGCTTATTGGCATTATACACAGATACGCAGTATTTT. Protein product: CASSLLALYTDTQYF.

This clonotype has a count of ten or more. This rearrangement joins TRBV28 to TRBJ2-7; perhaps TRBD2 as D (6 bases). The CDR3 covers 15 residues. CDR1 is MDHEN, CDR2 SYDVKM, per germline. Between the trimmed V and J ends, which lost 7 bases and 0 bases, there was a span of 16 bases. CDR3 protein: CASTSWEVPSYEQYF. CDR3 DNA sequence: TGTGCCAGCACCTCCTGGGAGGTTCCCTCCTACGAGCAGTACTTC.

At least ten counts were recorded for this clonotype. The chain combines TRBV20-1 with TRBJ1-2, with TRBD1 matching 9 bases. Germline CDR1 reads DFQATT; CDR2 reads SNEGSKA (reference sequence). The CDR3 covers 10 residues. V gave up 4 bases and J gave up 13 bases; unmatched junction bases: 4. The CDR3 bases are TGCAGTGCTACCCGGGACAGGGTCACCTTC. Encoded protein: CSATRDRVTF.

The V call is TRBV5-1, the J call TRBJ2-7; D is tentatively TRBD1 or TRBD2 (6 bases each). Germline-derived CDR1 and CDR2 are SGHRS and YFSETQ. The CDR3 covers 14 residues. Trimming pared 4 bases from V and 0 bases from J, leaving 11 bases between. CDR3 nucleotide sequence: TGCGCCAGCAGCGGGGGGCAATTCTCCTACGAGCAGTACTTC. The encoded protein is CASSGGQFSYEQYF.

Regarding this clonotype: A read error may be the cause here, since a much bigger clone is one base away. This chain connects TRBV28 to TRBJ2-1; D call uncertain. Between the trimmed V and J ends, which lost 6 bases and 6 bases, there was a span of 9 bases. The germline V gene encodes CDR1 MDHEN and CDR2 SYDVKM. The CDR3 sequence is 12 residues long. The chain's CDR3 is CASSPHSNEQFF. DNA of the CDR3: TGTGCCAGCAGCCCTCACTCCAATGAGCAGTTCTTC.

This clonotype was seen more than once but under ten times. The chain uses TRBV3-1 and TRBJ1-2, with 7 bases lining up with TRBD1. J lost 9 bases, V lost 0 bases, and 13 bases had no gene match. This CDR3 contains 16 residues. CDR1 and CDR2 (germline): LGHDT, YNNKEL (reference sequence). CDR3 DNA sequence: TGTGCCAGCAGCCAAGATCCATCATCCACAGGGGACCGCTACACCTTC. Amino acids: CASSQDPSSTGDRYTF.

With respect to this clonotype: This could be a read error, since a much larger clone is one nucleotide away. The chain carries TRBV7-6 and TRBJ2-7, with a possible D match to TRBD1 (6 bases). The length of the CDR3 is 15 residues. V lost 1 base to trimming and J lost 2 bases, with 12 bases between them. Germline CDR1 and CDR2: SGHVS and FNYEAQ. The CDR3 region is CASSLERDTAYEQYF. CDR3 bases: TGTGCCAGCAGCTTAGAGAGGGACACGGCCTACGAGCAGTACTTC.

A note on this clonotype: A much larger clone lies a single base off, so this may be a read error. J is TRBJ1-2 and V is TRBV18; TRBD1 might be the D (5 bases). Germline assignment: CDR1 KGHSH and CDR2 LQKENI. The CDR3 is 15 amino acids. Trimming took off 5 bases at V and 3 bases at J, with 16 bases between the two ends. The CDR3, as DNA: TGTGCCAGCTCATCGACAGCGAATTCTTACTATGGCTACACCTTC. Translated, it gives CASSSTANSYYGYTF.

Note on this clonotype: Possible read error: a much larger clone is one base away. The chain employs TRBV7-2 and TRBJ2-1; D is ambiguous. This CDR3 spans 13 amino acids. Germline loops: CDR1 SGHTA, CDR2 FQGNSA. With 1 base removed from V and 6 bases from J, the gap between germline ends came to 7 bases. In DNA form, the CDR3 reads TGTGCCAGCAGCTTAGATCTAGTCAATGAGCAGTTCTTC. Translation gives CASSLDLVNEQFF.

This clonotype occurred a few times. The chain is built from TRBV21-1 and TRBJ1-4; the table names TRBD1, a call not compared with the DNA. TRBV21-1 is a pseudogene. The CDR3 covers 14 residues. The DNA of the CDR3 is TGTGCCAGCATCTACAGGCGAACTAATGAAAAACTGTTTTTT. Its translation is CASIYRRTNEKLFF.

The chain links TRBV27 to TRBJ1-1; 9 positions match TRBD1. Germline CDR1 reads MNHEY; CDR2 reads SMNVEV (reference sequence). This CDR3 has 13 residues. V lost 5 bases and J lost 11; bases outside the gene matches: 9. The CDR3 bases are TGTGCCAGCAGTCCGGGGACAGGGTATTTGGCTTTCTTT. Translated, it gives CASSPGTGYLAFF.

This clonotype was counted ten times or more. The CDR3 coding sequence is TGCGCCAGCAGCTTGGACCATGTACAGGGGGCAGCTAATTCACCCCTCCACTTT. Translation: CASSLDHVQGAANSPLHF. This chain connects TRBV5-1 to TRBJ1-6; TRBD1 agrees at 9 bases. Germline CDR1 reads SGHRS; CDR2 reads YFSETQ. CDR3 length: 18 amino acids. With V trimmed by 0 bases and J by 6 bases, 10 bases remained unmatched.

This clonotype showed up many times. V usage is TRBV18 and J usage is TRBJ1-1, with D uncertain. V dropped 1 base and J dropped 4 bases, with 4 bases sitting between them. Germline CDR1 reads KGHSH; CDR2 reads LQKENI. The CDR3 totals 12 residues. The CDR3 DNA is TGTGCCAGCTCACCACAGGGCACTGAAGCTTTCTTT. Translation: CASSPQGTEAFF.

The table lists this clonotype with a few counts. The CDR3 DNA sequence: TGTGCCAGCAGTTTAGGACTCTTGAACACTGAAGCTTTCTTT. Protein: CASSLGLLNTEAFF. V and J are TRBV12-3 or TRBV12-4 and TRBJ1-1; D ambiguous. The CDR3 loop spans 14 amino acids. Trimming cost V 1 base and J 0 bases, with 6 bases left between them.

This CDR3 is CASSGSDRGREQYF. The CDR3 DNA follows: TGTGCCAGCAGCGGATCGGACAGGGGGCGTGAGCAGTACTTC. This chain links TRBV2 with TRBJ2-7; 11 nucleotides agree with TRBD1. Germline CDR1 and CDR2: SNHLY and FYNNEI. V dropped 6 bases and J dropped 7; count of bases not matched to a gene: 8. The CDR3 contains 14 residues.

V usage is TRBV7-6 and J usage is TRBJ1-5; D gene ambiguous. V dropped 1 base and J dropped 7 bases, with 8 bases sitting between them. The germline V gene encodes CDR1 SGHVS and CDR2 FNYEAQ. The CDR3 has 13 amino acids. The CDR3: CASSLEAGQPQHF. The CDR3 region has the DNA TGTGCCAGCAGCTTAGAGGCAGGCCAGCCCCAGCATTTT.

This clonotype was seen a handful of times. The CDR3, as DNA: TGCAGTACGAATGGGGGGTTCACAGATACGCAGTATTTT. Translated: CSTNGGFTDTQYF. J is TRBJ2-3 and V is TRBV20-1, with a tentative D call TRBD2 (6 bases). Trimming took 8 bases from V and 2 from J, leaving 14 bases between them. The V gene's germline CDR1 is DFQATT and CDR2 SNEGSKA (reference sequence). The CDR3 consists of 13 residues.